The clone carrying this T cell receptor beta chain came up a few times. Its antigen is still unknown. Germline V lookup: CDR1 MDHEN, CDR2 SYDVKM. The CDR3 loop spans 9 amino acids. V was clipped by 9 bases and J by 1 base, with 0 bases between them. This sample stems from a study of shared clonotypes between healthy human individuals. Study overall: CD4 naive and CD4 memory each took three plates per donor, while CD8 naive took two and CD8 memory one. The study's findings and limits: Non-shared clonotypes showed lower generation probabilities than clonotypes common to all four donors. Apart from blood, nothing was sampled; tissue repertoires likely differ.

Produced via immunoSEQ multiplex PCR; TCRdb's table is partial and in-frame only. The sample yields about 1.1 million clones, 60% to 80% seen once. This sequence originates from a man between 18 and 29 years old in good health. Some clones in this sample may be carry-over from other donors' samples. Sequenced material: memory CD4+ T cells from PBMCs. Subset given: CD45RA-negative fraction. The V gene is TRBV28, the J gene TRBJ1-1; no clear D gene. The CDR3 DNA sequence: TGTGCCAGGAACACTGAAGCTTTCTTT. Residues: CARNTEAFF.